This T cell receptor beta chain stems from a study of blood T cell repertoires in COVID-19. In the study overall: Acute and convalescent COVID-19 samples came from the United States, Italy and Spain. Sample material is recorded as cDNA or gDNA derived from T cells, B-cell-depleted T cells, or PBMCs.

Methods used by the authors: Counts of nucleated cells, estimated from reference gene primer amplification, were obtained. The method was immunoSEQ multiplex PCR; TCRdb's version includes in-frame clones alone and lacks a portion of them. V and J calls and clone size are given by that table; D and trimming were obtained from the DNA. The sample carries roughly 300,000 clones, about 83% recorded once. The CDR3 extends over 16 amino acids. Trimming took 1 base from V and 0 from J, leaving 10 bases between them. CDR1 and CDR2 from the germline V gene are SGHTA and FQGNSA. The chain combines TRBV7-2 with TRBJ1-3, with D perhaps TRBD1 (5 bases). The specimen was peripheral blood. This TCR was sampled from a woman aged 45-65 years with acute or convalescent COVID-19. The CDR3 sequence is CASSLVGVSSGNTIYF. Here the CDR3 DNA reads TGTGCCAGCAGCTTAGTAGGGGTCAGCTCTGGAAACACCATATATTTT.